Presented here are 8 T cell receptor beta chains from one specimen sequenced in a study of CD8 T cells in Susac syndrome. An amount of RNA that ranged from about 0.45 to 1 ug was reverse transcribed with random hexamers. TCRdb re-called the immunoSEQ multiplex PCR reads with MiXCR, one entry per CDR3 protein. This table has about 120,000 distinct CDR3 sequences, 85% to 95% appearing once. Source material: CD8+ T cells from PBMCs. The source of these receptors is a human donor in good health.

This clonotype came up once. The chain recombines TRBV28 with TRBJ1-2, with TRBD1 identical over 8 bases. V trimming: 8 bases; J trimming: 8 bases; junction bases outside the gene matches: 10. Germline-derived CDR1 and CDR2 are MDHEN and SYDVKM. The CDR3 is 13 amino acids. CDR3 in DNA: TGTGCCAGCCTGGGACAGGACTCTCTCGGCTACACCTTC. Translation: CASLGQDSLGYTF.

The chain combines TRBV9 with TRBJ2-5; perhaps TRBD2 as D (6 bases). The CDR3 covers 16 residues. CDR1 and CDR2 (germline): SGDLS, YYNGEE. V lost 0 bases and J lost 5, with 17 bases in between. CDR3 protein: CASSVAIGLASETQYF. The CDR3 DNA is TGTGCCAGCAGCGTAGCTATAGGGCTAGCGTCGGAGACCCAGTACTTC.

This clonotype appeared a single time. The chain recombines TRBV15 with TRBJ2-7, with D possibly matching TRBD2 (6 bases). Per the germline V gene, CDR1 is LNHNV and CDR2 is YYDKDF (reference sequence). The CDR3 is 15 residues long. Trimming stripped 0 bases from V and 2 bases from J, with 11 bases between. CDR3 loop: CATSRDQDYAYEQYF. CDR3 DNA sequence: TGTGCCACCAGCAGAGATCAGGACTACGCCTACGAGCAGTACTTC.

Only one count was recorded for this clonotype. This chain uses TRBV30 with TRBJ1-2; D perhaps matches TRBD1 (6 bases). This CDR3 has 13 residues. Germline CDR1 reads GTSNPN; CDR2 reads SVGIG (reference sequence). V gave up 5 bases and J gave up 2 bases, with 12 bases separating them. The CDR3 nucleotides are TGTGCCTGGGGGGACACTCGAAACTATGGCTACACCTTC. Translated: CAWGDTRNYGYTF.

J is TRBJ2-7 and V is TRBV6-2 or TRBV6-3; tentatively, D is TRBD1 (6 bases). Trimming cost V 11 bases and J 0 bases, with 8 bases left between them. The CDR3 consists of 11 residues. CDR1 and CDR2 (germline): MNHEY, SVGEGT. CDR3 protein: CAVDSSYEQYF. The CDR3 DNA reads as TGTGCCGTGGACAGCTCCTACGAGCAGTACTTC.

This chain links TRBV7-2 with TRBJ2-1; 8 bases line up with TRBD2. Trimming cost V 5 bases and J 0 bases; bases outside gene matches: 9. The CDR3 is 17 amino acids. The germline gives CDR1 SGHTA, CDR2 FQGNSA. This CDR3 reads CASSPLTSVGSYNEQFF. The CDR3 coding sequence is TGTGCCAGCAGCCCACTGACTAGCGTTGGCTCCTACAATGAGCAGTTCTTC.

The chain joins TRBV29-1 to TRBJ2-7; D might be TRBD1 or TRBD2, each matching 5 bases. The CDR3 totals 14 residues. V dropped 1 base and J dropped 2 bases, with 12 bases sitting between them. CDR1 is SQVTM and CDR2 is ANQGSEA in the germline V gene. CDR3 bases: TGCAGCGTTGAAGGGGGGTCTCTTACCTACGAGCAGTACTTC. It codes for CSVEGGSLTYEQYF.

This chain links TRBV30 with TRBJ2-1, with D uncertain. The V gene lost 0 bases and the J gene lost 6 bases, with 15 bases spanning the gap. This CDR3 has 15 amino acids. Germline CDR1 and CDR2: GTSNPN and SVGIG (reference sequence). CDR3 region: CAWSVKGPASNEQFF. For the CDR3, the DNA is TGTGCCTGGAGTGTAAAAGGCCCGGCGTCCAATGAGCAGTTCTTC.